A single sample gave rise to the 15 T cell receptor beta chains below, sequenced in a study of CXCR3-negative and CXCR3-positive naive CD8 T cells (dated by TCRdb to the late 2010s). These TCRs' antigens remain unknown. These reads were obtained on a NextSeq 550. The Human TCR Profiling Kit (MiLaboratory) was used to make UMI-labeled 5' RACE TRB cDNA libraries. Reads reprocessed by TCRdb are summarized as one entry per CDR3 protein sequence, and DNA is absent. The table of this sample itemizes 50,000 to 60,000 distinct CDR3 sequences. The top ten constitute about 0.5% of the sample. Summary of the overall study and its limitations: Compared with CXCR3-negative naive cells, CXCR3-positive naive cells had TRB CDR3s with higher hydrophobicity (lower Kidera factor 4), lower energy, and higher strength and volume indices.

The specimen sequenced was naive CXCR3+ CD8+ T cells from blood. Explained via the paper, the cell subset or site label denotes: CD45RO-CCR7+CD27+CD95- naive CD8+ T cells expressing CXCR3 (TNR3+). The receptors were gathered from a human donor in good health. Some clones in this sample may be carry-over from other donors' samples.

CDR3 residues: CAISEPTMNTEAFF. This sequence joins TRBV10-3 and TRBJ1-1. The CDR3 has 14 residues. Germline V lookup: CDR1 ENHRY, CDR2 SYGVKD.

V gene TRBV4-2 combines with J gene TRBJ2-5; the TRBD2 assignment by TCRdb is unverifiable without DNA. CDR1 and CDR2 from the germline V gene are LGHNA and YNFKEQ. This CDR3 comprises 15 residues. The CDR3 protein is CASSEGLAIQETQYF.

The genes are TRBV11-2 and TRBJ1-2; there is no DNA to check the TCRdb D call of TRBD1. The CDR3 has 14 amino acids. Germline-derived CDR1 and CDR2 are SGHAT and FQNNGV. The CDR3: CASRYSPSGDGYTF.

J is TRBJ2-1 and V is TRBV20-1; the D call from TCRdb, TRBD1, cannot be confirmed without DNA. The CDR3 has 18 amino acids. Per germline, CDR1 DFQATT and CDR2 SNEGSKA (reference sequence). Here the CDR3 reads CSARDPSGGPFSYNEQFF.

V is TRBV29-1 and J is TRBJ2-7. The germline CDR1 and CDR2 sequences are SQVTM and ANQGSEA. This CDR3 is built from 13 residues. CDR3 protein: CSVGSSGHSEQYF.

Judged by frequency, this clonotype is medium-sized (0.01 to 0.1%). The chain links TRBV11-3 to TRBJ2-7. Germline V CDR1 and CDR2: SGHNT, YENEEA. The CDR3 contains 15 residues. CDR3 amino acids: CASSLASDPTYEQYF.

The chain employs TRBV7-9 and TRBJ2-7. The CDR3 totals 11 residues. The germline V gene has CDR1 SEHNR and CDR2 FQNEAQ (reference sequence). The CDR3: CASSSSLEQYF.

This chain uses TRBV27 with TRBJ2-5; the TCRdb D gene call, TRBD1, has no DNA to confirm it. The CDR3 is made up of 15 amino acids. Germline assignment: CDR1 MNHEY and CDR2 SMNVEV (reference sequence). CDR3 in amino acids: CASSLIDPRQETQYF.

This chain uses TRBV6-5 with TRBJ2-7; as DNA is missing, the TRBD2 call by TCRdb cannot be tested. CDR3 length equals 15 residues. CDR1 is MNHEY, CDR2 SVGAGI, per germline. The chain's CDR3 is CASSYSASGDYEQYF.

V is TRBV5-5 and J is TRBJ1-2. There are 15 residues in the CDR3. Germline CDR1 reads SGHKS; CDR2 reads YYEKEE (reference sequence). This chain's CDR3 is CASSLGGYSNYGYTF.

The chain links TRBV14 to TRBJ2-7; TCRdb's assignment of TRBD2 cannot be checked, as there is no DNA. Germline CDR1 SGHDN, CDR2 FVKESK. This CDR3 is 17 amino acids long. The chain's CDR3 is CASSQDHRRVPIHEQYF.

The V call is TRBV14, the J call TRBJ1-3; absent DNA, TCRdb's TRBD1 call cannot be checked. The CDR3 has 15 residues. Germline V gene data show CDR1 as SGHDN and CDR2 as FVKESK. CDR3 amino acids: CASPGPQASGNTIYF.

The chain is built from TRBV11-1 and TRBJ1-1; there is no DNA to check the TCRdb D call of TRBD1. Germline assignment: CDR1 SGHAT and CDR2 FQDESV (reference sequence). This CDR3 comprises 15 residues. CDR3 in amino acids: CASSSRQGSYTEAFF.

The V and J genes are TRBV4-3 and TRBJ1-2; TCRdb gives TRBD1 as the D gene, but with no DNA this cannot be confirmed. CDR1 is LGHNA and CDR2 is YSLEER in the germline V gene. The length of the CDR3 is 15 residues. The CDR3 loop reads CASSQDGTGYYGYTF.

The V and J genes are TRBV12-3 or TRBV12-4 and TRBJ2-1; absent DNA, TCRdb's TRBD2 call cannot be checked. This CDR3 is built from 14 residues. The CDR3 spells CASALDPSYNEQFF.